These 32 T cell receptor beta chains were all obtained from the same sample, sequenced in a study of tumor and adjacent non-tumor tissue in lung cancer. The template was RNA from unsorted bulk tissue. More than 3 cm separated this lung sample from the edge of the tumor. A modified ARM-PCR protocol with three rounds of nested PCR amplified TCRbeta. One entry per CDR3 protein, called by TCRdb with MiXCR from the multiplex PCR reads. The table shows about 90,000 distinct CDR3 sequences, with around 82% occurring only once. Sequenced sample: distant non-tumor lung tissue. Receptors were obtained from a woman aged 45-59 years with non-small cell lung cancer.

This clonotype was seen only a few times. One base away lies a much larger clone, so this may be a sequencing read error. The V and J genes are TRBV29-1 and TRBJ1-5, with TRBD1 identical over 10 bases. Germline assignment: CDR1 SQVTM and CDR2 ANQGSEA. This CDR3 spans 15 amino acids. V was pared by 7 bases and J by 1 base, with 7 bases of the junction left unmatched. CDR3 loop: CSATSTGGSNQPQHF. CDR3 nucleotide sequence: TGCAGCGCCACCTCGACAGGGGGCAGCAATCAGCCCCAGCATTTT.

Concerning this clonotype itself: A read error is likely, as this CDR3 ends without the conserved phenylalanine or tryptophan. The DNA is omitted, as the CDR3 cannot be located on it reliably, and the CDR3 follows TCRdb's listing. This sequence joins TRBV6-6 and TRBJ2-3; the listed D gene, TRBD1, was not tested against the DNA. Germline CDR1 is MNHNY and CDR2 is SVGAGI (reference sequence). The CDR3 adds up to 14 amino acids, both ends counted. The CDR3 sequence: CTSTEDSTTDTRYL.

As for this clonotype: In this CDR3 the conserved last residue, phenylalanine or tryptophan, is missing, so a read error is likely. The rearrangement links TRBV4-1 to TRBJ2-3; D may be TRBD1 (6 bases). The CDR3 runs 15 residues. CDR1 MGHRA and CDR2 YSYEKL come from the germline V gene. The CDR3 region is CASSQDVARTVTQYL. Written as DNA, the CDR3 is TGCGCCAGCAGCCAAGATGTCGCGAGGACAGTTACGCAGTATTTA.

For this clonotype: One junction end does not reproduce the germline sequence, and a read error may be involved. The chain carries TRBV6-2 or TRBV6-3 and TRBJ2-1, with D unresolved. The CDR3 length is 13 residues. CDR1 is MNHEY and CDR2 is SVGEGT in the germline V gene. The CDR3 loop is CVSSLAPYNELFF. Here the CDR3 DNA reads TGTGTCAGCAGTTTGGCCCCTTACAATGAGCTGTTCTTC.

Details on this clonotype: At one end, the junction sequence differs from germline, possibly due to a read error. The chain links TRBV12-3 or TRBV12-4 to TRBJ2-7; 7 bases match TRBD2. The CDR3 covers 15 residues. This chain's CDR3 is CTSSPSWGGSYEQYF. The CDR3 DNA sequence: TGTACCAGCAGCCCTTCGTGGGGGGGGTCCTACGAGCAGTACTTC.

Concerning this clonotype: Being one base from a much bigger clone, this may be a read error. Because the CDR3 is missing its conserved closing phenylalanine or tryptophan, this is likely a read error. The chain carries TRBV7-9 and TRBJ2-2; 16 positions match TRBD2. Trimming at V came to 2 bases and at J to 6 bases, leaving 3 bases not matched to a gene. Germline values: CDR1 SEHNR, CDR2 FQNEAQ (reference sequence). CDR3 size: 17 residues. DNA of the CDR3: TGTGCCAGCAGCTTATACGGGACTAGCGGGAGGGCCGGGGAGCTGTTTGTT. The encoded protein is CASSLYGTSGRAGELFV.

As to this clonotype: This CDR3 fails to terminate in the conserved phenylalanine or tryptophan, so it likely reflects a read error. The DNA is omitted, as the CDR3 cannot be located on it reliably, and the CDR3 follows TCRdb's listing. The chain uses TRBV28 and TRBJ2-7; the table's D call, TRBD1, has no DNA check behind it. The CDR3 numbers 12 amino acids, ends counted. Germline lookup yields CDR1 MDHEN and CDR2 SYDVKM. CDR3 in amino acids: CASSSDRDEQYL.

Concerning this clonotype itself: One end of the junction fails to match germline, which may point to a read error. The chain has TRBV10-2 and TRBJ1-1, with D tentatively TRBD1 (5 bases). The V gene's germline CDR1 is WSHSY and CDR2 SAAADI. This CDR3 region has 16 residues. CDR3 coding DNA: TGCGCTAGCACGGAGCTGGCAGGGAGTTTAACTAGTGAAGCTTTCTTT. Translation gives CASTELAGSLTSEAFF.

V usage is TRBV19 and J usage is TRBJ2-7, with D uncertain. V lost 7 bases to trimming and J lost 1 base, with 11 bases between them. Germline V lookup: CDR1 LNHDA, CDR2 SQIVND (reference sequence). This CDR3 region has 13 residues. CDR3 coding DNA: TGTGCCAGTAAAATCTCCTCTTCCTACGAGCAGTACTTC. Translation: CASKISSSYEQYF.

The chain recombines TRBV6-1 with TRBJ2-7; the D gene could be TRBD1 or TRBD2 (5 bases each). Germline loops: CDR1 MNHNS, CDR2 SASEGT. V lost 4 bases and J 4 bases, leaving 17 bases between the germline ends. The CDR3 totals 15 residues. The CDR3 loop is CASSGGITSCYEQYF. CDR3 nucleotides: TGTGCCAGCAGTGGGGGGATAACGAGCTGTTACGAGCAGTACTTC.

The chain employs TRBV6-5 and TRBJ2-5; TRBD1 matches at 10 bases. The CDR3 loop spans 14 amino acids. Germline V gives CDR1 MNHEY, CDR2 SVGAGI. The CDR3 DNA is TGTGTCAAAAGTTTAGGACAGGGGGGCTCGACCCAGTACTTC. Its protein is CVKSLGQGGSTQYF.

As concerns this clonotype: A much larger clone differs by one base, so this may be a read error. This chain joins TRBV5-6 and TRBJ2-5, with TRBD2 matching over 11 bases. The germline V gene encodes CDR1 SGHDT and CDR2 YYEEEE. CDR3 length equals 16 residues. V gave up 4 bases and J gave up 4 bases; unmatched junction bases: 9. CDR3 nucleotide sequence: TGTGCCAGCAGCCCTACTAGCGGGAGTTGGTTAGAGACCCAGTACTTC. Translation: CASSPTSGSWLETQYF.

The rearrangement joins TRBV20-1 to TRBJ2-1; 7 bases agree with TRBD2. Looked up from germline, CDR1 is DFQATT and CDR2 is SNEGSKA (reference sequence). V lost 3 bases, J lost 8 bases, and 7 bases stayed unmatched. The length of the CDR3 is 13 residues. The chain's CDR3 is CSASGTMIDEQFF. In DNA form, the CDR3 reads TGCAGTGCTAGTGGGACTATGATAGATGAGCAGTTCTTC.

Turning to this clonotype: Likely a read error: the CDR3 ends without its conserved phenylalanine or tryptophan. The chain has TRBV6-5 and TRBJ2-4; D uncertain. Germline CDR1 MNHEY, CDR2 SVGAGI. The CDR3 contains 15 residues. As DNA, the CDR3 is TGTGCCATCAGTGGCTCCCGAGTAGCCAAAAACATTCAGTACTCC. Translated, it gives CAISGSRVAKNIQYS.

Details on this clonotype: An end of the junction does not agree with germline; a read error may underlie this. This chain connects TRBV6-5 to TRBJ1-5; D is perhaps TRBD1 (6 bases). CDR1 is MNHEY and CDR2 is SVGAGI in the germline V gene. This CDR3 has 14 amino acids. The CDR3 is CVSSPRGGNQLQHF. The CDR3 nucleotides read TGTGTCAGCAGTCCCAGGGGTGGGAATCAGCTCCAGCATTTT.

The rearrangement joins TRBV25-1 to TRBJ2-5; 7 nucleotides align to TRBD2. The CDR3 contains 17 residues. The germline gives CDR1 MGHDK, CDR2 SYGVNS. V shed 4 bases and J 0 bases; nucleotides not matched to a gene: 11. The CDR3 loop reads CASSASGRGRYQETQYF. In DNA, the CDR3 is TGTGCCAGCAGTGCCTCGGGGAGGGGCAGGTACCAAGAGACCCAGTACTTC.

To note about this clonotype: This may stem from a read error, because a much larger clone lies one nucleotide away. This rearrangement joins TRBV20-1 to TRBJ2-3; 9 nucleotides match TRBD2. The trim removed 7 bases at V and 5 bases at J, leaving 16 bases unmatched. CDR3 length: 16 residues. Germline values: CDR1 DFQATT, CDR2 SNEGSKA (reference sequence). The CDR3 region is CSVISRLAETVDTQYF. Here the CDR3 DNA reads TGCAGTGTTATATCTAGACTAGCGGAGACGGTAGATACGCAGTATTTT.

Note on this clonotype: One end of the junction does not line up with germline, which may come from a read error. V usage is TRBV11-2 and J usage is TRBJ2-3; TRBD2 is a possible D gene (6 bases). The CDR3 length is 16 residues. CDR1 is SGHAT and CDR2 is FQNNGV in the germline V gene. The CDR3 is CAGSMWGQLATDTQCF. The DNA of the CDR3 is TGTGCCGGCAGCATGTGGGGCCAGCTAGCGACAGATACGCAGTGTTTT.

A note on this clonotype: One end of the junction is discordant with germline, which a read error may explain. The CDR3 region has the DNA TGTGCCAGCAGTGGATTAGCGGGAGACCAAGAGACCCAGTGCTTC. It is translated as CASSGLAGDQETQCF. This rearrangement joins TRBV6-1 to TRBJ2-5; 9 bases fit TRBD2. The germline gives CDR1 MNHNS, CDR2 SASEGT. There are 15 residues in the CDR3.

Comments on this clonotype: The CDR3 carries no conserved terminal phenylalanine or tryptophan, so it likely arises from a read error. It is unclear where the CDR3 begins or ends on the DNA, so no DNA is shown, and the CDR3 is as TCRdb lists it. The chain couples TRBV6-2 or TRBV6-3 to TRBJ2-2; the D segment call TRBD1 is taken from the table without a DNA check. The CDR3 sequence runs 16 residues, both termini included. Germline V gives CDR1 MNHEY, CDR2 SVGEGT. CDR3 in amino acids: CAGSRLGHRLTGELIS.

The chain recombines TRBV11-3 with TRBJ2-7, with TRBD1 matching over 8 bases. CDR1 is SGHNT and CDR2 is YENEEA in the germline V gene. The CDR3 totals 13 residues. Trimming cost V 7 bases and J 13 bases; bases outside gene matches: 15. The CDR3 spells CASNSGQDDVHYF. The DNA of the CDR3 is TGTGCCAGCAACTCGGGACAGGACGACGTGCATTACTTC. Combining the CDR3 with reference TRBV11-3 and TRBJ2-7 gives the whole variable domain EAGVVQSPRYKIIEKKQPVAFWCNPISGHNTLYWYLQNLGQGPELLIRYENEEAVDDSQLPKDRFSAERLKGVDSTLKIQPAELGDSAVYLCASNSGQDDVHYFGPGTRLTVT.

Note on this clonotype: At one end, the junction sequence differs from germline, possibly due to a read error. CDR3 loop: CASSQDLTSNQPEHF. CDR3 DNA sequence: TGCGCCAGCAGCCAGGACCTCACTAGCAATCAGCCCGAGCATTTT. The chain uses TRBV4-2 and TRBJ1-5, with D uncertain. Germline V gives CDR1 LGHNA, CDR2 YNFKEQ. This CDR3 is built from 15 residues.

This clonotype was counted many times. V usage is TRBV10-2 and J usage is TRBJ2-3; no clear D. Looked up from germline, CDR1 is WSHSY and CDR2 is SAAADI. Between the trimmed V and J ends, which lost 5 bases and 6 bases, there was a span of 9 bases. CDR3 length: 12 amino acids. CDR3 bases: TGCGCCAGCAGTTCGATGACCGATACGCAGTATTTT. Translation gives CASSSMTDTQYF.

Regarding this clonotype: One junction end does not reproduce the germline sequence, and a read error may be involved. The chain combines TRBV4-1 with TRBJ2-1; D may be TRBD2 (6 bases). There are 18 residues in the CDR3. Looked up from germline, CDR1 is MGHRA and CDR2 is YSYEKL. The CDR3 DNA follows: TGCGCCAGCAGCCAAGAAGGCCGTGGGGGGAAGGGATACAATGAGCAATTCTTC. Translation: CASSQEGRGGKGYNEQFF.

Worth noting for this clonotype: One end of the junction fails to match germline, which may point to a read error. The J gene is TRBJ2-4, the V gene TRBV28; 7 positions match TRBD1. Germline V gene sequence: CDR1 MDHEN, CDR2 SYDVKM. The CDR3 length is 12 residues. The CDR3 sequence: CGSRGTANIQYF. For the CDR3, the DNA is TGTGGCAGCAGGGGGACCGCAAACATTCAGTACTTC.

V is TRBV6-1 and J is TRBJ2-7; tentative D call: TRBD2 (5 bases). Trimming left V 4 bases short and J 5 bases short, with 18 bases between. The CDR3 covers 15 residues. Germline V gene data show CDR1 as MNHNS and CDR2 as SASEGT. This chain's CDR3 is CASSGEGSGSDEQYF. CDR3 DNA: TGTGCCAGCAGTGGAGAAGGTAGTGGTAGCGACGAGCAGTACTTC.

About this clonotype itself: Its ends do not fully match the called genes, so a read error is possible. The chain employs TRBV5-6 and TRBJ1-5; D remains unclear. The CDR3 totals 17 residues. Germline V gene data show CDR1 as SGHDT and CDR2 as YYEEEE. For the CDR3, the DNA is TGTGTCAGCAGCTCCGGGTCAAAAATTTATAGCAATCAGCCCCAGCATTTT. Translation gives CVSSSGSKIYSNQPQHF.

This clonotype was seen a handful of times. One end of the junction does not line up with germline, which may come from a read error. J is TRBJ1-4 and V is TRBV11-2; weak D call: TRBD1 (6 bases). Germline-derived CDR1 and CDR2 are SGHAT and FQNNGV. The CDR3 has 14 amino acids. CDR3 residues: CASSRGQSGERLPF. The CDR3 coding sequence is TGTGCCAGCAGCCGAGGACAGTCTGGTGAAAGACTGCCTTTT. Full variable domain (remainder filled in from reference TRBV11-2 and TRBJ1-4): EAGVAQSPRYKIIEKRQSVAFWCNPISGHATLYWYQQILGQGPKLLIQFQNNGVVDDSQLPKDRFSAERLKGVDSTLKIQPAKLEDSAVYLCASSRGQSGERLPFGSGTQLSVL.

CDR3 nucleotides: TGTGCCAACACTGTTAGCTGTATCTACAATGAGCAGTTCTTC. Translating gives CANTVSCIYNEQFF. The gene calls are TRBV11-2 and TRBJ2-1; D gene uncertain. The V end was cut by 10 bases, the J end by 3 bases, with 16 bases between. This CDR3 is 14 amino acids long. Germline V lookup: CDR1 SGHAT, CDR2 FQNNGV.

The chain joins TRBV11-2 to TRBJ2-7, with D possibly TRBD1 on 6 matching bases. CDR1 is SGHAT, CDR2 FQNNGV, per germline. The ends were cut back, 4 bases at V and 9 bases at J, with 16 bases in the middle. The CDR3 runs 13 residues. CDR3 sequence: CASSSANRVGQYF. The CDR3, as DNA: TGTGCCAGCAGCTCAGCTAACAGGGTCGGGCAGTACTTC.

This clonotype was picked up many times. V usage is TRBV6-5 and J usage is TRBJ2-1; the match to TRBD2 covers 8 bases. V shed 6 bases and J 6 bases; nucleotides not matched to a gene: 7. The germline V gene has CDR1 MNHEY and CDR2 SVGAGI. CDR3 length: 14 residues. Here the CDR3 reads CASRRAGVINEQFF. Here the CDR3 DNA reads TGTGCCAGCAGACGAGCGGGAGTAATCAATGAGCAGTTCTTC.

With respect to this clonotype: It is likely a read error, because the conserved phenylalanine at the end of the CDR3 is missing. The V and J genes are TRBV6-1 and TRBJ2-7, with D unclear. CDR1 and CDR2 (germline): MNHNS, SASEGT. The length of the CDR3 is 13 residues. The ends were cut back, 4 bases at V and 3 bases at J, with 10 bases in the middle. Here the CDR3 DNA reads TGTGCCAGCAGTGTTCGGATAGACTACGAGCAGTACTTA. It is translated as CASSVRIDYEQYL.